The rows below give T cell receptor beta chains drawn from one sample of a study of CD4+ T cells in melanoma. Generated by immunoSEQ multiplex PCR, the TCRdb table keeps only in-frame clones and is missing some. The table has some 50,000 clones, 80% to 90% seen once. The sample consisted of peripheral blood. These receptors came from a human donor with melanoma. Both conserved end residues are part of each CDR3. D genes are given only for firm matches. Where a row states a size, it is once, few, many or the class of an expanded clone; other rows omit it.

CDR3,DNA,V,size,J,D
CASSERTQLYEQYF,TGTGCCAGCAGTGAGAGGACCCAGCTCTACGAGCAGTACTTC,TRBV2,.,TRBJ2-7,.
CASQGSATNEKLFF,TGTGCCTCGCAGGGATCTGCAACTAATGAAAAACTGTTTTTT,TRBV10-3,few,TRBJ1-4,.
CAISQGRVNQPQHF,TGCGCAATATCACAGGGGAGGGTCAATCAGCCCCAGCATTTT,TRBV28,.,TRBJ1-5,TRBD1
CASSGAKQAYEQYF,TGTGCCAGCAGTGGGGCGAAGCAGGCCTACGAGCAGTACTTC,TRBV2,.,TRBJ2-7,.
CASKTEGTSTDTQYF,TGCGCCAGCAAGACGGAGGGGACGAGCACAGATACGCAGTATTTT,TRBV5-1,once,TRBJ2-3,.
CASSWGTNEKLFF,TGTGCCAGCAGCTGGGGGACTAATGAAAAACTGTTTTTT,TRBV5-4,.,TRBJ1-4,.
CASSLVPSTDTQYF,TGTGCCAGCAGCTTAGTGCCTAGCACAGATACGCAGTATTTT,TRBV7-6,.,TRBJ2-3,.
CASRQVSGNSYEQYF,TGTGCCAGCCGACAGGTCAGTGGAAACTCCTACGAGCAGTACTTC,TRBV19,.,TRBJ2-7,.
CASSGGGTRDYGYTF,TGTGCCAGCAGTGGAGGGGGGACCAGGGACTATGGCTACACCTTC,TRBV6-1,.,TRBJ1-2,.
CASSFGTYSYNEQFF,TGCGCCAGCAGCTTCGGGACGTACTCCTACAATGAGCAGTTCTTC,TRBV4-1,.,TRBJ2-1,.
CASSPRTGGGETQYF,TGTGCCAGCTCACCGCGAACAGGGGGCGGAGAGACCCAGTACTTC,TRBV18,.,TRBJ2-5,TRBD1
CASSPKQGLQWNTGELFF,TGTGCCAGCTCACCGAAACAGGGGCTCCAGTGGAACACCGGGGAGCTGTTTTTT,TRBV18,.,TRBJ2-2,TRBD1
CASSLRPWAGGDTNEKLFF,TGCGCCAGCAGTCTTCGGCCGTGGGCAGGGGGAGATACTAATGAAAAACTGTTTTTT,TRBV23-1,once,TRBJ1-4,TRBD1
CSGQGQETQYF,TGCAGTGGGCAGGGGCAAGAGACCCAGTACTTC,TRBV20-1,.,TRBJ2-5,.
CASSEPRGANEKLFF,TGTGCCAGCAGTGAACCCAGGGGGGCTAATGAAAAACTGTTTTTT,TRBV6-1,once,TRBJ1-4,TRBD1
CASRGDSPNEQFF,TGTGCCAGCAGAGGGGACAGCCCCAATGAGCAGTTCTTC,TRBV2,.,TRBJ2-1,TRBD1
CASSLTGQGYGYTF,TGTGCCAGCAGTTTAACGGGACAGGGCTATGGCTACACCTTC,TRBV28,.,TRBJ1-2,TRBD1